One and the same sample provided the 17 T cell receptor beta chains below, sequenced in a study of T cells in Graves' hyperthyroidism and ophthalmopathy (dated by TCRdb to the late 2010s). The method was multiplex PCR. Sequencing instrument: Illumina HiSeq 2000. The TCR beta CDR3 regions were amplified from RNA transcripts. The first round of RT-PCR for the TCR CDR3 was performed with the HTBI primer set and the Qiagen OneStep RT-PCR kit. TCRdb itself trimmed the public reads at Q25 with fastp, ran MiXCR and retained productive beta chains. Each CDR3 protein appears once, grouped with its most common genes and DNA. The sample table holds about 640,000 distinct CDR3 sequences, of which around 20% were seen once. Clones ranked in the top ten supply 30% to 40% of the sample. Sequenced input: blood. These receptors all come from a man aged 30-40 years with Graves' ophthalmopathy.

This clonotype was seen only a few times. The chain uses TRBV20-1 and TRBJ2-3; D assignment may be TRBD1 or TRBD2 (5 bases each). V was cut by 6 bases and J by 3 bases, with 19 bases left in between. The CDR3 is 15 amino acids. Per germline, CDR1 DFQATT and CDR2 SNEGSKA (reference sequence). The CDR3 here is CSAPFGGFTTDTQYF. For the CDR3, the DNA is TGCAGTGCCCCGTTTGGGGGATTCACGACAGATACGCAGTATTTT.

This clonotype has a count of ten or more. The chain has TRBV7-2 and TRBJ2-7, with D uncertain. This CDR3 is 14 amino acids long. Germline V gives CDR1 SGHTA, CDR2 FQGNSA. Trimming pared 5 bases from V and 2 bases from J, leaving 13 bases between. The CDR3 bases are TGTGCCAGCAGCCCCAAACCGGGTGCCTACGAGCAGTACTTC. Its protein is CASSPKPGAYEQYF. Supplemented by reference TRBV7-2 and TRBJ2-7, the full variable domain reads GAGVSQSPSNKVTEKGKDVELRCDPISGHTALYWYRQSLGQGLEFLIYFQGNSAPDKSGLPSDRFSAERTGGSVSTLTIQRTQQEDSAVYLCASSPKPGAYEQYFGPGTRLTVT.

The chain combines TRBV6-1 with TRBJ2-2; D unclear. CDR3 length: 11 residues. CDR1 MNHNS and CDR2 SASEGT come from the germline V gene. The V gene lost 11 bases and the J gene lost 0 bases, with 4 bases spanning the gap. CDR3 in amino acids: CAFANTGELFF. The CDR3 DNA follows: TGTGCCTTCGCGAACACCGGGGAGCTGTTTTTT.

The chain links TRBV4-1 to TRBJ1-2; weak D call: TRBD1 (6 bases). Germline V gene sequence: CDR1 MGHRA, CDR2 YSYEKL. V was shortened by 3 bases and J by 6 bases, with 17 bases between the two germline ends. The CDR3 totals 15 residues. The CDR3 nucleotides read TGCGCCAGCAGCCAGCCCCGTCGGGCAGGGGATGGCTACACCTTC. This encodes CASSQPRRAGDGYTF.

There are many counts of this clonotype. This sequence joins TRBV7-8 and TRBJ2-4, with D perhaps matching TRBD1 (6 bases). The CDR3 sequence is 15 residues long. Trimming removed 1 base at V and 8 bases at J, with 15 bases between. The germline CDR1 and CDR2 sequences are SGHVS and FQNEAQ. This chain's CDR3 is CASSLGHRDKDIQYF. CDR3 nucleotide sequence: TGTGCCAGCAGCTTAGGTCACAGGGATAAAGACATTCAGTACTTC.

This chain connects TRBV2 to TRBJ2-2; TRBD1 matches 10 bases. The CDR3 spans 15 residues. Trimming at V came to 5 bases and at J to 6 bases, leaving 6 bases not matched to a gene. Germline-derived CDR1 and CDR2 are SNHLY and FYNNEI. CDR3 sequence reads: CASSRQGADAGELFF. The CDR3, as DNA: TGTGCCAGCAGTCGACAGGGGGCCGATGCCGGGGAGCTGTTTTTT.

This clonotype was detected ten times or more. This sequence joins TRBV2 and TRBJ2-7, with D uncertain. Trimming took 2 bases from V and 3 from J, leaving 8 bases between them. The V gene's germline CDR1 is SNHLY and CDR2 FYNNEI. The CDR3 consists of 13 residues. The CDR3 region is CASSERLVYEQYF. As DNA, the CDR3 is TGTGCCAGCAGTGAAAGGCTAGTCTACGAGCAGTACTTC.

Regarding this clonotype: This may come from a read error, since a much larger clone is one base off. The chain is built from TRBV18 and TRBJ2-3, with a weak D call TRBD2 (6 bases). Germline V gives CDR1 KGHSH, CDR2 LQKENI. Trimming left V 5 bases short and J 8 bases short, with 20 bases between. This CDR3 contains 15 residues. CDR3 DNA sequence: TGTGCCAGCTCATTTGAGACGGGAGCCGGAGGTACGCAGTATTTT. As protein: CASSFETGAGGTQYF. The variable domain in full, with the rest retrieved from reference TRBV18 and TRBJ2-3, is NAGVMQNPRHLVRRRGQEARLRCSPMKGHSHVYWYRQLPEEGLKFMVYLQKENIIDESGMPKERFSAEFPKEGPSILRIQQVVRGDSAAYFCASSFETGAGGTQYFGPGTRLTVL.

This clonotype was observed many times. The CDR3 bases are TGTGCCAGCAGTCGTCTCAATGAGCAGTTCTTC. Translation: CASSRLNEQFF. This sequence joins TRBV28 and TRBJ2-1; D gene uncertain. Germline V CDR1 and CDR2: MDHEN, SYDVKM. CDR3 size: 11 residues. V dropped 5 bases and J dropped 6 bases, with 5 bases sitting between them.

DNA for the CDR3: TGCGCCAGCAGCCAAGAAACAGGATCGAACACCGGGGAGCTGTTTTTT. Its protein is CASSQETGSNTGELFF. The rearrangement links TRBV4-1 to TRBJ2-2; a weak D match, TRBD1 (5 bases). The germline CDR1 and CDR2 sequences are MGHRA and YSYEKL. CDR3 size: 16 residues. The V and J ends lost 0 bases and 0 bases respectively, with 8 bases between them.

This sequence joins TRBV29-1 and TRBJ2-2; the match to TRBD1 covers 7 bases. This CDR3 contains 15 residues. The germline V gene encodes CDR1 SQVTM and CDR2 ANQGSEA. V lost 1 base to trimming and J lost 4 bases; unmatched junction nucleotides: 6. The CDR3 reads CSVEGRGRSTGELFF. The CDR3 nucleotides read TGCAGCGTTGAAGGTAGGGGGCGGTCCACCGGGGAGCTGTTTTTT.

The J gene is TRBJ2-1, the V gene TRBV20-1, with D perhaps given as TRBD1 or TRBD2 (5 bases each). Germline V lookup: CDR1 DFQATT, CDR2 SNEGSKA (reference sequence). V was clipped by 6 bases and J by 10 bases, with 10 bases between them. The CDR3 sequence is 10 residues long. The CDR3: CSANRDEQFF. CDR3 DNA sequence: TGCAGTGCAAACCGGGACGAGCAGTTCTTC.

Here the CDR3 DNA reads TGCGCCAGCAGCCAAGATCCCAGCGGGAGGGCCAGGTACGAGCAGTACTTC. The encoded protein is CASSQDPSGRARYEQYF. The rearrangement uses TRBV4-3 and TRBJ2-7; 10 bases map to TRBD2. The CDR3 covers 17 residues. From germline, CDR1 is LGHNA and CDR2 YSLEER. V lost 0 bases and J lost 4; bases outside the gene matches: 9.

The V gene is TRBV7-6, the J gene TRBJ2-7, with 7 bases identical to TRBD2. CDR3 length equals 16 residues. V lost 5 bases and J lost 2; bases outside the gene matches: 12. Germline V lookup: CDR1 SGHVS, CDR2 FNYEAQ. CDR3 protein: CASSPLNSRETYEQYF. CDR3 sequence (DNA): TGTGCCAGCAGCCCCCTGAACTCGCGGGAGACCTACGAGCAGTACTTC.

This clonotype was seen a few times. The gene calls are TRBV7-9 and TRBJ1-1; D is uncertain. This CDR3 region has 13 residues. CDR1 SEHNR and CDR2 FQNEAQ come from the germline V gene (reference sequence). V was cut by 8 bases and J by 0 bases, with 10 bases left in between. The CDR3 DNA sequence: TGTGCCAGCCAACAAGTTCTGAACACTGAAGCTTTCTTT. Protein: CASQQVLNTEAFF. Using reference TRBV7-9 and TRBJ1-1 for the parts outside the CDR3, the full variable domain is DTGVSQNPRHKITKRGQNVTFRCDPISEHNRLYWYRQTLGQGPEFLTYFQNEAQLEKSRLLSDRFSAERPKGSFSTLEIQRTEQGDSAMYLCASQQVLNTEAFFGQGTRLTVV.

The J gene is TRBJ1-1, the V gene TRBV29-1; D possibly corresponds to TRBD1 (5 bases). V dropped 3 bases and J dropped 0 bases, with 11 bases sitting between them. This CDR3 has 14 residues. Germline-derived CDR1 and CDR2 are SQVTM and ANQGSEA. The CDR3 here is CSVEKGTMNTEAFF. The CDR3, as DNA: TGCAGCGTTGAGAAGGGGACCATGAACACTGAAGCTTTCTTT.

Ten or more counts support this clonotype. The chain uses TRBV18 and TRBJ1-5; no reliable D call. Germline assignment: CDR1 KGHSH and CDR2 LQKENI. The CDR3 loop spans 14 amino acids. The ends were cut back, 3 bases at V and 4 bases at J, with 10 bases in the middle. Here the CDR3 reads CASSPGSGNQPQHF. Here the CDR3 DNA reads TGTGCCAGCTCACCGGGCAGCGGGAATCAGCCCCAGCATTTT.